Sequencing of this T cell receptor (beta chain) was carried out in a study of blood T cell repertoires in COVID-19. Study information: Some COVID-19 samples were acute and others convalescent; all came from the United States, Italy and Spain. The analysed material was cDNA or gDNA that came from T cells, B-cell-depleted T cells, or PBMCs.

This clone occurred once. The V and J ends lost 0 bases and 4 bases, in that order; junction bases with no gene match: 10. Germline CDR1 ENHRY, CDR2 SYGVKD. This CDR3 comprises 17 residues. In the original analysis: Counts of nucleated cells, estimated from reference gene primer amplification, were obtained. Assay: immunoSEQ multiplex PCR; the TCRdb copy retains only in-frame clones and omits some. V, J and clone size were drawn from that table, and D and trimming were deduced from the DNA. The table has roughly 100,000 clones, around 90% seen once. The V gene is TRBV10-3, the J gene TRBJ1-1; 8 bases map to TRBD1. Sequenced input: peripheral blood. This clonotype was sampled from a woman at least 80 years old in a cohort sampled during active COVID-19. CDR3 in amino acids: CAISESMAGGSGTEAFF. In DNA, the CDR3 is TGTGCCATCAGTGAGTCGATGGCAGGGGGCTCGGGCACTGAAGCTTTCTTT.